This T cell receptor (beta chain) was identified during a study of cytomegalovirus exposure and HLA in healthy donors. 60 Vbeta and 13 Jbeta primers were used in PCR. Sequenced by immunoSEQ multiplex PCR; TCRdb stores in-frame clones only, minus some. The sample shows about 170,000 clones, around 74% of them seen only once. Regarding the study as a whole: With DRB1 most and HLA-C fewest, TCR association rates differed between HLA loci in a later analysis.

Details on this clone: The antigen remains unidentified.

Germline CDR1 MDHEN, CDR2 SYDVKM. The CDR3 runs to 13 residues. V was shortened by 5 bases and J by 0 bases, with 7 bases between the two germline ends. Sequencing was performed on PBMCs. V is TRBV28 and J is TRBJ1-1; no definite D call. This clonotype originated in a female donor in good health and CMV-seronegative. CDR3 protein: CASSPQVNTEAFF. CDR3 bases: TGTGCCAGCAGTCCTCAGGTGAACACTGAAGCTTTCTTT.